Below, one T cell receptor beta chain is given with its context. This specimen belongs to a study of T-cell memory formation after mild COVID-19. TCRdb ran MiXCR on the 5' RACE reads and lists one entry per CDR3 protein. The sample has 550,000 to 600,000 distinct CDR3 sequences, about 20% seen once. The CDR3 sequence is 15 residues long. The V gene's germline CDR1 is SGHTA and CDR2 FQGTGA. V lost 2 bases, J lost 5 bases, and 4 bases stayed unmatched. The sequencing sample was made of PBMCs or a T cell subset sorted from them (not recorded which). The chain combines TRBV7-3 with TRBJ2-5; 11 bases fit TRBD2. The receptor's source is an adult woman who had mild COVID-19 (a few samples of this study predate the infection). Cell type and time point are not known. CDR3 residues: CASSLSTSGSETQYF. The CDR3 DNA reads as TGTGCCAGCAGCTTATCTACTAGCGGGAGCGAGACCCAGTACTTC.